This TCR beta chain originates from a study of spatial heterogeneity in lung cancer. Time point specified: sample taken at primary tumor resection. No cells were sorted before sequencing. The whole RNA sequenced was extracted from tumor, nontumor lung or frozen PBMC. The CDR3 length is 16 residues. Between the trimmed V and J ends, which lost 4 bases and 5 bases, there was a span of 18 bases. Germline V lookup: CDR1 SGHRS, CDR2 YFSETQ. TCRdb re-called the 5' RACE reads with MiXCR, one entry per CDR3 protein. The sample shows about 25,000 distinct CDR3 sequences, roughly 7% of them seen only once. The source material was PBMCs, sampled at surgery. The chain combines TRBV5-1 with TRBJ2-2; a possible D gene is TRBD1 (5 bases). The origin of this receptor is a male donor with early-stage non-small cell lung cancer. The CDR3 DNA sequence: TGCGCCAGCAGCCGCGTGGACAACCCCCTAACCGGGGAGCTGTTTTTT. Protein sequence: CASSRVDNPLTGELFF.